The rows below give T cell receptor beta chains drawn from one sample of a study of T cell repertoires in cytomegalovirus infection. MiXCR, applied by TCRdb to the reads, yields one record per CDR3 protein. Of 450,000 to 550,000 distinct CDR3 sequences listed, about 39% are singletons. Their target antigens are unknown. Here the sequenced sample was cultured PBMCs, taken from culture after CMV antigen stimulation. Every receptor here comes from a human donor in good health (CMV status not recorded). Some clones in this sample may be carry-over from other donors' samples. CDR3s include the opening cysteine and the closing phenylalanine or tryptophan. Fields, in order: D gene, clone size, J gene, V gene, CDR3 DNA, CDR3 protein. The D gene is left open where the match is weak. Some rows have no size entry. The others give once, few or many, or a class for an expanded clone.

d_call: -; clone_size: -; j_call: TRBJ2-5; v_call: TRBV7-2; cdr3_nt: TGTGCCAGCAGCCGCCGCCCGGGGGTGGCTGGAGGAGAGACCCAGTACTTC; cdr3_aa: CASSRRPGVAGGETQYF
d_call: -; clone_size: few; j_call: TRBJ2-1; v_call: TRBV7-2; cdr3_nt: TGTGCCAGCAGCTTAGCGGAAAGGGGTGAGCAGTTCTTC; cdr3_aa: CASSLAERGEQFF
d_call: TRBD1; clone_size: -; j_call: TRBJ2-7; v_call: TRBV7-6; cdr3_nt: TGTGCCAGCAGTCCGACAGGGGAGACCTACGAGCAGTACTTC; cdr3_aa: CASSPTGETYEQYF
d_call: TRBD1; clone_size: -; j_call: TRBJ2-1; v_call: TRBV12-3/TRBV12-4; cdr3_nt: TGTGCCAGCACCCACCCCGGCAGGGGGAATGAGCAGTTCTTC; cdr3_aa: CASTHPGRGNEQFF
d_call: -; clone_size: -; j_call: TRBJ1-2; v_call: TRBV2; cdr3_nt: TGTGCCAGCGGTTACCTTCAGAACTATGGCTACACCTTC; cdr3_aa: CASGYLQNYGYTF
d_call: -; clone_size: -; j_call: TRBJ2-7; v_call: TRBV30; cdr3_nt: TGTGCCTGGAGTGCCGGGAATAACTACGAGCAGTACTTC; cdr3_aa: CAWSAGNNYEQYF
d_call: -; clone_size: -; j_call: TRBJ1-3; v_call: TRBV15; cdr3_nt: TGTGCCACCAGCCCTGAGGACAGCCTGAGCTCTGGAAACACCATATATTTT; cdr3_aa: CATSPEDSLSSGNTIYF
d_call: -; clone_size: -; j_call: TRBJ1-3; v_call: TRBV28; cdr3_nt: TGTGCCAGCACCTATCCCGGCCTAGCCGATGGAAACACCATATATTTT; cdr3_aa: CASTYPGLADGNTIYF
d_call: TRBD1; clone_size: -; j_call: TRBJ2-3; v_call: TRBV30; cdr3_nt: TGTGCCTGGGCAGGACAGGGGTCGAGGGCAGATACGCAGTATTTT; cdr3_aa: CAWAGQGSRADTQYF
d_call: -; clone_size: -; j_call: TRBJ1-1; v_call: TRBV7-4; cdr3_nt: TGTGCCAGCACCACCGGAGGGGAGAGAGAAGCTTTCTTT; cdr3_aa: CASTTGGEREAFF
d_call: -; clone_size: few; j_call: TRBJ2-2; v_call: TRBV6-2/TRBV6-3; cdr3_nt: TGTGCCAGCAGTTCTATCCGGGACCCCCGCCCCACCGGGGAGCTGTTTTTT; cdr3_aa: CASSSIRDPRPTGELFF
d_call: -; clone_size: -; j_call: TRBJ2-1; v_call: TRBV6-5; cdr3_nt: TGTGCCAGCAGTTACCCGGGACTCTACAATGAGCAGTTCTTC; cdr3_aa: CASSYPGLYNEQFF
d_call: -; clone_size: -; j_call: TRBJ2-4; v_call: TRBV29-1; cdr3_nt: TGCAGCGTTGATGCAGGGGGGGACATTCAGTACTTC; cdr3_aa: CSVDAGGDIQYF
d_call: -; clone_size: -; j_call: TRBJ2-3; v_call: TRBV12-3/TRBV12-4; cdr3_nt: TGTGCCAGCAGTTTTAGCGGCCCCGAGACAGATACGCAGTATTTT; cdr3_aa: CASSFSGPETDTQYF
d_call: -; clone_size: few; j_call: TRBJ1-1; v_call: TRBV7-9; cdr3_nt: TGTGCCAGCAGCCTGGGGGGGTTGAGGGCTGAAGCTTTCTTT; cdr3_aa: CASSLGGLRAEAFF
d_call: TRBD2; clone_size: -; j_call: TRBJ2-3; v_call: TRBV7-8; cdr3_nt: TGTGCCAGCAGCTTATTTCTAGCGGAGGCAGATACGCAGTATTTT; cdr3_aa: CASSLFLAEADTQYF
d_call: TRBD1; clone_size: few; j_call: TRBJ2-7; v_call: TRBV7-9; cdr3_nt: TGTGCCAGCAGCTTCGACAGGGCCACCTACGAGCAGTACTTC; cdr3_aa: CASSFDRATYEQYF
d_call: -; clone_size: -; j_call: TRBJ1-4; v_call: TRBV6-1; cdr3_nt: TGTGCCAGCAGCAGGCGTGGGTCGGGGGATGAAAAACTGTTTTTT; cdr3_aa: CASSRRGSGDEKLFF
d_call: -; clone_size: few; j_call: TRBJ2-2; v_call: TRBV7-2; cdr3_nt: TGTGCCAGCAGCCGCGAACTTAGTGGCTGGGGCAGGCCATTGTCCGGGGAGCTGTTTTTT; cdr3_aa: CASSRELSGWGRPLSGELFF
d_call: -; clone_size: -; j_call: TRBJ1-6; v_call: TRBV27; cdr3_nt: TGTGCCAGCAGACAACTGACAGCCGGGGAGTTGGGGTCCCTCCACTTT; cdr3_aa: CASRQLTAGELGSLHF
d_call: -; clone_size: once; j_call: TRBJ2-2; v_call: TRBV10-3; cdr3_nt: TGTGCCATCAGTGATTACAGGTCGGACACCGGGGAGCTGTTTTTT; cdr3_aa: CAISDYRSDTGELFF
d_call: TRBD1; clone_size: few; j_call: TRBJ1-1; v_call: TRBV11-2; cdr3_nt: TGTGCCAGCAGGTCGGGACAGGCGAACACTGAAGCTTTCTTT; cdr3_aa: CASRSGQANTEAFF
d_call: -; clone_size: -; j_call: TRBJ2-7; v_call: TRBV6-2/TRBV6-3; cdr3_nt: TGTGCCAGCAGTAACCGGGATCAAGCCTACGAGCAGTACTTC; cdr3_aa: CASSNRDQAYEQYF
d_call: -; clone_size: -; j_call: TRBJ1-1; v_call: TRBV10-3; cdr3_nt: TGTGCCATCAGTGAGCAGGGTAACACTGAAGCTTTCTTT; cdr3_aa: CAISEQGNTEAFF
d_call: -; clone_size: -; j_call: TRBJ1-3; v_call: TRBV7-6; cdr3_nt: TGTGCCAGCAGCTTTGTGGGCGAGGCTGGAAACACCATATATTTT; cdr3_aa: CASSFVGEAGNTIYF
d_call: TRBD2; clone_size: -; j_call: TRBJ2-3; v_call: TRBV7-8; cdr3_nt: TGTGCCAGCAGCTTAGCGCGAGTCAAGTGGCGGGAGGGCACAGATACGCAGTATTTT; cdr3_aa: CASSLARVKWREGTDTQYF
d_call: -; clone_size: -; j_call: TRBJ1-1; v_call: TRBV18; cdr3_nt: TGTGCCAGCTCACGAGACAGCATGAACACTGAAGCTTTCTTT; cdr3_aa: CASSRDSMNTEAFF
d_call: TRBD2; clone_size: few; j_call: TRBJ2-1; v_call: TRBV7-6; cdr3_nt: TGTGCCAGCAGCTCCACCCTAGCGGGAGTCTCCTACAATGAGCAGTTCTTC; cdr3_aa: CASSSTLAGVSYNEQFF
d_call: TRBD2; clone_size: few; j_call: TRBJ2-3; v_call: TRBV6-6; cdr3_nt: TGTGCCAGCTCTAGCGGGGGGGCTCCCCGGGCGCAGTATTTT; cdr3_aa: CASSSGGAPRAQYF
d_call: TRBD2; clone_size: once; j_call: TRBJ2-3; v_call: TRBV7-9; cdr3_nt: TGTGCCAGCAGCTCAAGCGGGGCCAGGGATACGCAGTATTTT; cdr3_aa: CASSSSGARDTQYF
d_call: -; clone_size: -; j_call: TRBJ1-6; v_call: TRBV2; cdr3_nt: TGTGCCAGCAGTGGGGCCGGGGGAAGTAATTCACCCCTCCACTTT; cdr3_aa: CASSGAGGSNSPLHF
d_call: TRBD2; clone_size: few; j_call: TRBJ2-2; v_call: TRBV7-6; cdr3_nt: TGTGCCAGCAGCTCCCTAGCGGGTGCGGTGGGGACCGGGGAGCTGTTTTTT; cdr3_aa: CASSSLAGAVGTGELFF
d_call: -; clone_size: -; j_call: TRBJ2-2; v_call: TRBV15; cdr3_nt: TGTGCCACCAGCATCCCAGCGGCGAACACCGGGGAGCTGTTTTTT; cdr3_aa: CATSIPAANTGELFF
d_call: -; clone_size: -; j_call: TRBJ2-2; v_call: TRBV6-2/TRBV6-3; cdr3_nt: TGTGCCAGCAGCCACTCCCGGGAGCGTGTCCTGGCCGGGGAGCTGTTTTTT; cdr3_aa: CASSHSRERVLAGELFF
d_call: -; clone_size: -; j_call: TRBJ2-1; v_call: TRBV7-2; cdr3_nt: TGTGCCAGCAGCTTAATGGGATACAATGAGCAGTTCTTC; cdr3_aa: CASSLMGYNEQFF
d_call: TRBD1; clone_size: -; j_call: TRBJ2-2; v_call: TRBV11-3; cdr3_nt: TGTGCCAGCAGCTTATTCGGTGGACAGGCGAACACCGGGGAGCTGTTTTTT; cdr3_aa: CASSLFGGQANTGELFF
d_call: -; clone_size: few; j_call: TRBJ1-2; v_call: TRBV7-2; cdr3_nt: TGTGCCAGCAGCTCCCCCCCTGCCCGGGGCTACACCTTC; cdr3_aa: CASSSPPARGYTF
d_call: -; clone_size: -; j_call: TRBJ1-4; v_call: TRBV12-3/TRBV12-4; cdr3_nt: TGTGCCAGCAGTTTAGCGGTTGACGGCCTTGGAGAAAAACTGTTTTTT; cdr3_aa: CASSLAVDGLGEKLFF
d_call: -; clone_size: -; j_call: TRBJ2-1; v_call: TRBV5-1; cdr3_nt: TGCGCCAGCAGCTTGGGACCTAACTGGGCGAGGGCCTACAATGAGCAGTTCTTC; cdr3_aa: CASSLGPNWARAYNEQFF
d_call: -; clone_size: -; j_call: TRBJ1-1; v_call: TRBV5-1; cdr3_nt: TGCGCCAGCAGCTTAAACGCAGGGAGGGGTGAAGCTTTCTTT; cdr3_aa: CASSLNAGRGEAFF
d_call: -; clone_size: -; j_call: TRBJ2-1; v_call: TRBV7-2; cdr3_nt: TGTGCCAGCAGCTTATTCTGGAGCTCCTACAATGAGCAGTTCTTC; cdr3_aa: CASSLFWSSYNEQFF
d_call: TRBD2; clone_size: few; j_call: TRBJ2-7; v_call: TRBV7-8; cdr3_nt: TGTGCCAGCGATAGACTAGCGGGGGGGAATGAGCAGTACTTC; cdr3_aa: CASDRLAGGNEQYF